This TCR beta chain was documented in a study of T cells in narcolepsy. Findings and limits, study-wide: Blood of same and different patients, but not healthy controls, reportedly held recurring autoreactive clonotypes. Comparing one patient's CSF and blood CD4+ clonotypes highlighted HCRT- and TRIB2-specific autoreactive clonotypes. No autoreactive T cell clone sequences appeared in some memory CD4+ repertoires.

Comment on this clone: Its cognate antigen is unknown.

Profiling relied on immunoSEQ multiplex PCR, and the TCRdb table lists in-frame clones only, not all of them. This sample has just over 20,000 clones; around 83% occur once, and the top ten carry approximately 1.7%. This receptor was taken from a human donor in good health. Sequencing input: memory (CD45RA-) CD4+ T cells from blood.

CDR3 in amino acids: CAWSVREKQPQHF. CDR3 bases: TGTGCCTGGAGTGTGAGGGAAAAGCAGCCCCAGCATTTT. The chain couples TRBV30 to TRBJ1-5; D is ambiguous. This CDR3 comprises 13 residues. Germline loops: CDR1 GTSNPN, CDR2 SVGIG (reference sequence). The germline V and J ends were trimmed by 0 bases and 7 bases, with 10 bases remaining between them.